The present TCR beta chain was sequenced within a study of OX40 agonist ivuxolimab in advanced cancers. Study at large: Enrolled patients in dose escalation had cancers that were hepatocellular carcinoma, melanoma, renal cell or head and neck cancer. Partial response was recorded in three patients: one hepatocellular carcinoma and two cutaneous melanoma cases.

This clone was observed once. The antigen is unknown. Produced via immunoSEQ multiplex PCR; TCRdb's table is partial and in-frame only. The table has roughly 62,000 clones, around 90% seen once; the top ten hold 3% to 4%. Study-level results: Normalized T-cell clonal expansion was also low in a subset of nonresponders.

The V gene's germline CDR1 is MNHNY and CDR2 SVGAGI (reference sequence). V was cut by 5 bases and J by 0 bases, with 10 bases left in between. The CDR3 has 14 amino acids. Autoimmune disease history or systemic immunosuppression led to patient exclusion. The material sequenced was CD4+ or CD8+ T cells sorted from blood, taken in a trial of the OX40 agonist ivuxolimab. The chain carries TRBV6-6 and TRBJ1-1, with D tentatively TRBD1 (6 bases). This receptor was taken from an adult with an advanced solid tumor such as melanoma, head and neck, liver or kidney cancer. In nucleotides, the CDR3 is TGTGCCAGCAGTCCCGACAGGATGAACACTGAAGCTTTCTTT. It encodes CASSPDRMNTEAFF.